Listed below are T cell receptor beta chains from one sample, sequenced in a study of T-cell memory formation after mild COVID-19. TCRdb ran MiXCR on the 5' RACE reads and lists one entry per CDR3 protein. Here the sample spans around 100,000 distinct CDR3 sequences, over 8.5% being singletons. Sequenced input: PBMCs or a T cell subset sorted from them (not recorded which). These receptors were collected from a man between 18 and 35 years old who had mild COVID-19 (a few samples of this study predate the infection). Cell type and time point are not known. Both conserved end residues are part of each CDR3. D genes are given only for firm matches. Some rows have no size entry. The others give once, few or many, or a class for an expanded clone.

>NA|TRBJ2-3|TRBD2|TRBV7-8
TGTGCCAGCAGCTCCGCCCGCCCGGGACTAGCGGAATTCACAGATACGCAGTATTTT
CASSSARPGLAEFTDTQYF
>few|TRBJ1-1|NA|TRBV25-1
TGTGCCAGCAGTGCCAACTACCAGGGCACTGAAGCTTTCTTT
CASSANYQGTEAFF
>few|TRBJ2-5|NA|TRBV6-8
TGTGCCAGCAGTACCTTCCAAGAGACCCAGTACTTC
CASSTFQETQYF
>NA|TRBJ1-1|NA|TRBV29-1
TGCAGCGGAGACAGCATGAACACTGAAGCTTTCTTT
CSGDSMNTEAFF
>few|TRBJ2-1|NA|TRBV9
TGTGCCAGCAGCTTAACGGCGAGCTCCTACAATGAGCAGTTCTTC
CASSLTASSYNEQFF
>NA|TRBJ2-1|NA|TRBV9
TGTGCCAGCAGCGCCGGGACCAGAGCTTACAATGAGCAGTTCTTC
CASSAGTRAYNEQFF
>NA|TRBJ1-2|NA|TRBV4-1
TGCGCCAGCAGCCCTGTTGCCAGGGGTGGATTTGGCTACACCTTC
CASSPVARGGFGYTF
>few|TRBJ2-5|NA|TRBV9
TGTGCCAGCAGCGTTAACGGGGGGACCCAGTACTTC
CASSVNGGTQYF
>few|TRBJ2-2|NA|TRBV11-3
TGTGCCAGCAGCCCCTGGGCGCAGGCGAACACCGGGGAGCTGTTTTTT
CASSPWAQANTGELFF
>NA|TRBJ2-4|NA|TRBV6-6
TGTGCCAGCAGTTACTTCGGGGACCCAGCCAAAAACATTCAGTACTTC
CASSYFGDPAKNIQYF
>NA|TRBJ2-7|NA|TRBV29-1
TGCAGCGTTGTTGGGGGGCTCGGGTACGAGCAGTACTTC
CSVVGGLGYEQYF
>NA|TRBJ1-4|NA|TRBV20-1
TGCAGTGCCGAGGGGGGGCCAGATGAAAAACTGTTTTTT
CSAEGGPDEKLFF
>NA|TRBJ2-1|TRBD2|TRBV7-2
TGTGCCAGCAGCTTAGTCGGGGGGTATTACAATGAGCAGTTCTTC
CASSLVGGYYNEQFF
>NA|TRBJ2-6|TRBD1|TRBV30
TGTGCCTGGAGGAGGGGGCTTCTCTCTGGGGCCAACGTCCTGACTTTC
CAWRRGLLSGANVLTF
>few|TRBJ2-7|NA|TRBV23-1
TGCGCCAGCAGGAGGAGCTCCTACGAGCAGTACTTC
CASRRSSYEQYF
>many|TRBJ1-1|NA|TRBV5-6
TGTGCCAGCAGTTACGGGAACAGGCAGGCTTTCTTT
CASSYGNRQAFF
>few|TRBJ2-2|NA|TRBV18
TGTGCCAGCTCACCTGGATTGGGGAACACCGGGGAGCTGTTTTTT
CASSPGLGNTGELFF
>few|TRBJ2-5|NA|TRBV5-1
TGCGCCAGCAGCGGATATGGGGATGTGGAGACCCAGTACTTC
CASSGYGDVETQYF
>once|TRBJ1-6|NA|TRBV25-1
TGTGCCAGCAGCACGGGGTGGCCTTCGGGTTCACCCCTCCACTTT
CASSTGWPSGSPLHF
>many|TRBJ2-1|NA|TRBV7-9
TGTGCCAGCAGCTTAGGGTACAATGAGCAGTTCTTC
CASSLGYNEQFF
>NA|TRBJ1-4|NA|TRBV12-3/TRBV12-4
TGTGCCAGCTCCAAGAGGGTAGGGGATGAAAAACTGTTTTTT
CASSKRVGDEKLFF
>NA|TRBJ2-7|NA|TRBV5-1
TGCGCCAGCAGCTTGGCCCCGGACAGCCTCTACGAGCAGTACTTC
CASSLAPDSLYEQYF
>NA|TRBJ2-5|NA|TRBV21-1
TGTGCCAGCAGCAAAGATCGCAACAGTCAAGAGACCCAGTACTTC
CASSKDRNSQETQYF